The rows below give T cell receptor beta chains drawn from one sample of a study of T cell responses to AZD1222 COVID-19 vaccine. TCRdb's table, derived via immunoSEQ multiplex PCR, lists solely in-frame clones and lacks some. The sample has 150,000 to 200,000 clones, just over 90% seen once. The sequencing used peripheral blood, collected 28 days after the second AZD1222 dose. Source of these receptors: an adult who received the AZD1222 COVID-19 vaccine. Each CDR3 is given with its conserved first and last residue. The D gene is left open where the match is weak. Rows give clone size only sometimes, using once, few, many, or a class for an expanded clone.

clone size	V gene	D gene	J gene	CDR3 DNA	CDR3 protein
.	TRBV10-2	.	TRBJ1-1	TGCGCCAGCAGTGAGAGGGGAAAAGCTTTCTTT	CASSERGKAFF
.	TRBV9	.	TRBJ2-1	TGTGCCAGCAGCGTAGGGGACGGAAACAATGAGCAGTTCTTC	CASSVGDGNNEQFF
.	TRBV7-2	.	TRBJ1-4	TGTGCCAGCAGACCCGGGACTTTGAATGAAAAACTGTTTTTT	CASRPGTLNEKLFF
once	TRBV21-1	.	TRBJ1-5	TGTGCCAGCAACAGGGACAGGGTGTATAGCAATCAGCCCCAGCATTTT	CASNRDRVYSNQPQHF
.	TRBV5-6	.	TRBJ2-5	TGTGCCAGCAGCCCCGAGGGTCCTACCGTAGAGACCCAGTACTTC	CASSPEGPTVETQYF
.	TRBV18	TRBD1	TRBJ1-2	TGTGCCAGCTCACCCCTGACAGGGAGAGCTAACTATGGCTACACCTTC	CASSPLTGRANYGYTF
.	TRBV6-6	.	TRBJ2-1	TGTGCCAGCGCCGAGAGGGGTTTTGTCAATGAGCAGTTCTTC	CASAERGFVNEQFF
.	TRBV6-1	.	TRBJ1-1	TGTGCCAGCAGTGAAATAGGGGTGATCACTGAAGCTTTCTTT	CASSEIGVITEAFF
.	TRBV4-2	TRBD1	TRBJ2-7	TGTGCCAGCAGCCATTCCCCGGGACAGGGCTACGAGCAGTACTTC	CASSHSPGQGYEQYF
.	TRBV29-1	TRBD1	TRBJ2-3	TGCAGCGCTACGACAGGGACAGATACGCAGTATTTT	CSATTGTDTQYF
.	TRBV5-4	.	TRBJ2-1	TGTGCCAGCAGCTCCCGGGCCAAACGGGCCAATGAGCAGTTCTTC	CASSSRAKRANEQFF
.	TRBV13	.	TRBJ1-5	TGTGCCAGCAGCTTATCAAACAATCAGCCCCAGCATTTT	CASSLSNNQPQHF
.	TRBV23-1	.	TRBJ2-7	TGCGCCAGCAGTCAATCAGAAGGGGCCTACGAGCAGTACTTC	CASSQSEGAYEQYF
.	TRBV6-5	.	TRBJ2-1	TGTGCCAGCATTATCTACAATGAGCAGTTCTTC	CASIIYNEQFF
.	TRBV4-1	TRBD1	TRBJ1-5	TGCGCCAGCAGTGACAGGGGTGGTCAGCCCCAGCATTTT	CASSDRGGQPQHF
.	TRBV2	TRBD2	TRBJ2-7	TGTGCCAGCAGCCTGGGACTAGCAGACTACGAGCAGTACTTC	CASSLGLADYEQYF
.	TRBV2	TRBD2	TRBJ2-1	TGTGCCAGCAATAGCGGGGGGGCGTCGGGTGAGCAGTTCTTC	CASNSGGASGEQFF
.	TRBV5-5	TRBD1	TRBJ1-4	TGTGCCAGCAGCTTGGGACAGGGGGGGACTAATGAAAAACTGTTTTTT	CASSLGQGGTNEKLFF
few	TRBV6-5	.	TRBJ1-1	TGTGCCAGCAGTTACCGATCGTACACTGAAGCTTTCTTT	CASSYRSYTEAFF
.	TRBV2	TRBD1	TRBJ2-3	TGTGCCAGCAGTGAGGGGGGACAGGGCACAGATACGCAGTATTTT	CASSEGGQGTDTQYF
once	TRBV5-5	.	TRBJ1-5	TGTGCCAGCAGCTTGGGACCCACAAATCAGCCCCAGCATTTT	CASSLGPTNQPQHF
.	TRBV4-1	.	TRBJ2-7	TGCGCCAGCAGCCGCAGATTACAGGGATCGGCCATCGAGCAGTACTTC	CASSRRLQGSAIEQYF
once	TRBV2	.	TRBJ1-6	TGTGCCAGCAAACAGGAAAGCTCCTATAATTCACCCCTCCACTTT	CASKQESSYNSPLHF
.	TRBV5-1	TRBD1	TRBJ1-6	TGCGCCAGCAGCTTGGAAGGACAGGGAAATTCACCCCTCCACTTT	CASSLEGQGNSPLHF
.	TRBV10-3	.	TRBJ1-2	TGTGCCATCAGGGAGGCAGGGAGCTATGGCTACACCTTC	CAIREAGSYGYTF
.	TRBV5-1	TRBD1	TRBJ2-2	TGCGCCAGCAGCCCGCAGTCCCGACAGGGTCTGAACACCGGGGAGCTGTTTTTT	CASSPQSRQGLNTGELFF
.	TRBV5-1	TRBD1	TRBJ2-7	TGCGCCAGCAGCTTGTTTGGGACGGGACAGTCAACCGAGCAGTACTTC	CASSLFGTGQSTEQYF
once	TRBV2	.	TRBJ2-7	TGTGCCAGCAGGGTAGGGATTACCTACGAGCAGTACTTC	CASRVGITYEQYF
medium-sized	TRBV4-1	TRBD1	TRBJ2-7	TGCGCCAGCAGTTTTGGACAGGGAGAAGGCTACGAGCAGTACTTC	CASSFGQGEGYEQYF
.	TRBV30	.	TRBJ1-1	TGTGCCTGGAGGTCGATAGGGGTGTGGACTGAAGCTTTCTTT	CAWRSIGVWTEAFF
.	TRBV4-1	.	TRBJ1-3	TGCGCCAGCAGCCAAGAGAGTAGGGATCGTGGAAACACCATATATTTT	CASSQESRDRGNTIYF
.	TRBV12-3/TRBV12-4	.	TRBJ1-4	TGTGCCAGCAGTTTAGAGGGGGGCGAAAAACTGTTTTTT	CASSLEGGEKLFF
.	TRBV19	.	TRBJ1-4	TGTGCCAGTAGTACCCGGAATAGCCTGTTTTTT	CASSTRNSLFF
.	TRBV5-5	.	TRBJ2-7	TGTGCCAGCAGCTTTTGGCATATCACCTACGAGCAGTACTTC	CASSFWHITYEQYF
.	TRBV27	.	TRBJ2-1	TGTGCCAGCAGCACCAGGGGGGGAGCCTACAATGAGCAGTTCTTC	CASSTRGGAYNEQFF
.	TRBV5-4	.	TRBJ1-5	TGTGCCAGCAGCTTGGGGCAGCTAGAGCCCCAGCATTTT	CASSLGQLEPQHF
.	TRBV20-1	.	TRBJ2-1	TGCAGTGCTAGTACCTGGGAAACTCTCACCCCAATCGACAATGAGCAGTTCTTC	CSASTWETLTPIDNEQFF
.	TRBV7-9	TRBD2	TRBJ2-7	TGTGCCAGCACCGATCCGAGCAGGGAGGGATACGAGCAGTACTTC	CASTDPSREGYEQYF
once	TRBV4-1	.	TRBJ1-4	TGCGCCAGCAGCAACGTGGTCAGGGCGTCTGAAAAACTGTTTTTT	CASSNVVRASEKLFF
.	TRBV18	.	TRBJ2-4	TGTGCCAGCTCACCCGTACAGTTGGACATTCAGTACTTC	CASSPVQLDIQYF
.	TRBV5-1	.	TRBJ1-5	TGCGCCAGCAGCTTGGTGGGGGGTTCGAGCAATCAGCCCCAGCATTTT	CASSLVGGSSNQPQHF
.	TRBV30	.	TRBJ2-5	TGTGCCTGGAGTGCCGGAGGGGAGACCCAGTACTTC	CAWSAGGETQYF
.	TRBV7-2	.	TRBJ1-2	TGTGCCAGCAGCAAGGATCGCGACACGCGGGGCTACACCTTC	CASSKDRDTRGYTF
few	TRBV6-2/TRBV6-3	.	TRBJ1-6	TGTGCCAGCAGTTCGAAGGGATCCTATAATTCACCCCTCCACTTT	CASSSKGSYNSPLHF